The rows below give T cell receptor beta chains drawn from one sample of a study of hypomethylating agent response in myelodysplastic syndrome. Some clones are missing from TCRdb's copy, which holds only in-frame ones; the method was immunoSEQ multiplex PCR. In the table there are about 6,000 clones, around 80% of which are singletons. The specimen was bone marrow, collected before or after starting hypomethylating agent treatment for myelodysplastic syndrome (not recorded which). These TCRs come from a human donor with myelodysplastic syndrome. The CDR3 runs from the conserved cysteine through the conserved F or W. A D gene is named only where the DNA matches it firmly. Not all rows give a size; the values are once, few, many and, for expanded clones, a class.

DNA: TGTGCCAGCAGCCAAGATGTGCCTGGGGCCAACGTCCTGACTTTC
CDR3: CASSQDVPGANVLTF
J: TRBJ2-6
size: -
length: 15
D: -
V: TRBV14

DNA: TGTGCCAGCGAGAGTCGCCCAAGATACAGGGGGCGAGGCTATGGCTACACCTTC
CDR3: CASESRPRYRGRGYGYTF
J: TRBJ1-2
size: -
length: 18
D: TRBD1
V: TRBV28

DNA: TGTGCCAGCAGCTTAGGATGGGACGGCAGCTCTGGGGCCAACGTCCTGACTTTC
CDR3: CASSLGWDGSSGANVLTF
J: TRBJ2-6
size: -
length: 18
D: -
V: TRBV11-2

DNA: TGCGCCAGCAGCTTGTCGAACACTGAAGCTTTCTTT
CDR3: CASSLSNTEAFF
J: TRBJ1-1
size: -
length: 12
D: -
V: TRBV5-1

DNA: TGTGCCAGCAGTGAAACAGGGGGCACGGTAGATACGCAGTATTTT
CDR3: CASSETGGTVDTQYF
J: TRBJ2-3
size: -
length: 15
D: TRBD1
V: TRBV2

DNA: TGTGCCACCAGCAGAGCGGGGAGCAATCAGCCCCAGCATTTT
CDR3: CATSRAGSNQPQHF
J: TRBJ1-5
size: -
length: 14
D: -
V: TRBV15

DNA: TGTGCCAGCAGCCCCCGGGAAGATACGAACACCGGGGAGCTGTTTTTT
CDR3: CASSPREDTNTGELFF
J: TRBJ2-2
size: -
length: 16
D: -
V: TRBV9

DNA: TGTGCCATCAGTGAGTCCAACCGTCTACACCCAGCCCTACGCGCAGGATACTCTGGAAACACCATATATTTT
CDR3: CAISESNRLHPALRAGYSGNTIYF
J: TRBJ1-3
size: -
length: 24
D: -
V: TRBV10-3

DNA: TGTGCCAGCAGCTGGGGCGGGGGCTATGGCTACACCTTC
CDR3: CASSWGGGYGYTF
J: TRBJ1-2
size: few
length: 13
D: -
V: TRBV28

DNA: TGCGCCAGCAGCTTGACGGGTATTGAAGCTTTCTTT
CDR3: CASSLTGIEAFF
J: TRBJ1-1
size: -
length: 12
D: -
V: TRBV5-1

DNA: TGTGCCAGCAGCCGGCGGGGAGGGACGAACACTGAAGCTTTCTTT
CDR3: CASSRRGGTNTEAFF
J: TRBJ1-1
size: -
length: 15
D: -
V: TRBV27

DNA: TGCGCCAGCAGCCTCAGGGGGGGCACTGAAGCTTTCTTT
CDR3: CASSLRGGTEAFF
J: TRBJ1-1
size: -
length: 13
D: TRBD1
V: TRBV5-1

DNA: TGTGCCAGCTCACAAGGACAGGGGCCGAACACCGGGGAGCTGTTTTTT
CDR3: CASSQGQGPNTGELFF
J: TRBJ2-2
size: -
length: 16
D: TRBD1
V: TRBV18

DNA: TGTGCCAGCGCCGAGGGGGGAGGTCAGCCCCAGCATTTT
CDR3: CASAEGGGQPQHF
J: TRBJ1-5
size: few
length: 13
D: -
V: TRBV6-5

DNA: TGTGCCAGCAGCCAAGGACGGACGAACACTGAAGCTTTCTTT
CDR3: CASSQGRTNTEAFF
J: TRBJ1-1
size: -
length: 14
D: -
V: TRBV4-2